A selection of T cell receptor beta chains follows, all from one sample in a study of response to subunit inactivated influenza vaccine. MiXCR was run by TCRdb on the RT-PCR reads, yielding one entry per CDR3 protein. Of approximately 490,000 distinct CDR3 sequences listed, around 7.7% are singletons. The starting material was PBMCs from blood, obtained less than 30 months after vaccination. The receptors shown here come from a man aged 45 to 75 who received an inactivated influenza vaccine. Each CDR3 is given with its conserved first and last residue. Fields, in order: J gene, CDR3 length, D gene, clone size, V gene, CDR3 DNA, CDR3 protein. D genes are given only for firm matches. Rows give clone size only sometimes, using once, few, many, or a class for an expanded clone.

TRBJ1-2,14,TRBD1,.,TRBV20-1,TGCAGTCGCCCATTAGGGGGCAAAGGTGGCGGCTACACCTTC,CSRPLGGKGGGYTF
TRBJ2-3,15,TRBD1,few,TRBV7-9,TGTGCCAGCAGCTGGACAGGCGAACCCACAGATACGCAGTATTTT,CASSWTGEPTDTQYF
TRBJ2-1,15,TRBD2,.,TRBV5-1,TGCGCCAGCAGCTTTTCGGGACTAGACTACAATGAGCAGTTCTTC,CASSFSGLDYNEQFF
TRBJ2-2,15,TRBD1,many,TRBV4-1,TGCGCCAGCAGCCAAGGGGACAGTGACACCGGGGAGCTGTTTTTT,CASSQGDSDTGELFF
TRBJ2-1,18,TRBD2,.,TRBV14,TGTGCCAGCAGCCAAGGGAGAATAGCGGGAGAAGTCTACAATGAGCAGTTCTTC,CASSQGRIAGEVYNEQFF
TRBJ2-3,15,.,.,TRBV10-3,TGTGCCATCTTAAGTCGGAGTGGGCTCGCAGATACGCAGTATTTT,CAILSRSGLADTQYF
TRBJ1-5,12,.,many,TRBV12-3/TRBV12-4,TGTGCCAGCAGTTCGGCGCGTCAGCCCCAGCATTTT,CASSSARQPQHF
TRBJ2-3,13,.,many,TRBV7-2,TGTGCCAGCAGCTTTACACACACAGATACGCAGTATTTT,CASSFTHTDTQYF
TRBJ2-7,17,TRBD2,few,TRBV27,TGTGCCAGCAGTTTAAGAGGCGGGAGGGCCTCTGCCGCCGAGCAGTACTTC,CASSLRGGRASAAEQYF
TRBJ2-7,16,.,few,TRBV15,TGTGCCACCAGCAGCGAATCCCGGGGCCCTCTCTACGAGCAGTACTTC,CATSSESRGPLYEQYF
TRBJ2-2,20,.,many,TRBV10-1,TGCGCCAGCAGTGAGTCGCCGGGTTATGACGGAACCTTTCTCACCGGGGAGCTGTTTTTT,CASSESPGYDGTFLTGELFF
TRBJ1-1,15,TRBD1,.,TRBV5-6,TGTGCCAGCAGTGAGAGTCGACAGGGGGACACTGAAGCTTTCTTT,CASSESRQGDTEAFF
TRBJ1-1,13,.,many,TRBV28,TGTGCCAGCAGGGTGGACAGAATAACTGAAGCTTTCTTT,CASRVDRITEAFF
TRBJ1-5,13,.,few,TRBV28,TGTGCCAGCAGAAGACAGCTAAATCAGCCCCAGCATTTT,CASRRQLNQPQHF
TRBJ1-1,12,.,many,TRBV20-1,TGCAGTGCTAGATCGGGCTACACTGAAGCTTTCTTT,CSARSGYTEAFF
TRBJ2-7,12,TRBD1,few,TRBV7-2,TGTGCCAGCAGCACAGACAGGGTACGTGCGTACTTC,CASSTDRVRAYF
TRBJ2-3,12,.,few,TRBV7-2,TGTGCCAGCAGCTTAAATTTAGATACGCAGTATTTT,CASSLNLDTQYF
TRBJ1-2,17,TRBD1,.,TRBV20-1,TGCAGTGCTAGAGGGATTGGTCAGACAGGGGGGAACTATGGCTACACCTTC,CSARGIGQTGGNYGYTF
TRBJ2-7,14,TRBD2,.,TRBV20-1,TGCAGTGCTAGTTTTCCTAGCGGGACCTACGAGCAGTACTTC,CSASFPSGTYEQYF
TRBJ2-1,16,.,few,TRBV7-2,TGTGCCAGCAGCCAGCCCGCCCGGGACTGGAACAATGAGCAGTTCTTC,CASSQPARDWNNEQFF
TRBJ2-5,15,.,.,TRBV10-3,TGTGCCATCAGTGAATCACAGGGTGGCGGAGAGACCCAGTACTTC,CAISESQGGGETQYF
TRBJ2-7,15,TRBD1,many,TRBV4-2,TGTGCCAGCAGCCAAGAAGACAGGGCGGCCTACGAGCAGTACTTC,CASSQEDRAAYEQYF
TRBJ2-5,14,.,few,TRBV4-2,TGTGCCAGCAGCCAAGATAGACAGCAAGAGACCCAGTACTTC,CASSQDRQQETQYF
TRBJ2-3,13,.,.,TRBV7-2,TGTGCCAGCAGCTACCGCCCCCGGGATACGCAGTATTTT,CASSYRPRDTQYF
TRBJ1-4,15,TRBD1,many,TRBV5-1,TGCGCCAGCAGCCCGCAGGGACAGGTGATGGAAAAACTGTTTTTT,CASSPQGQVMEKLFF
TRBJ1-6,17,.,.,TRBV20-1,TGCAGTGCTAGAGTCTACAAGACGAGCTCCTATAATTCACCCCTCCACTTT,CSARVYKTSSYNSPLHF
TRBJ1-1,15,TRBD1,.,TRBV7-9,TGTGCCAGCAGCTTAGAGACAGGGCGTAGCACTGAAGCTTTCTTT,CASSLETGRSTEAFF
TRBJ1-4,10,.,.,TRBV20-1,TGCAGTGCTAATTATAAGGAACTGTTTTTT,CSANYKELFF
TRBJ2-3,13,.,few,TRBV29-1,TGCAGCGTTGAATTTCGTGGCGGGGATACGCAGTATTTT,CSVEFRGGDTQYF
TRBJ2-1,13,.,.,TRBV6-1,TGTGCCAGCAGTGTGACTAGGGGGTATGAGCAGTTCTTC,CASSVTRGYEQFF
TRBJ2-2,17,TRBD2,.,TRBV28,TGTGCCAGCAGTTTAGGGAGGGGCTACTCGGGTACCGGGGAGCTGTTTTTT,CASSLGRGYSGTGELFF
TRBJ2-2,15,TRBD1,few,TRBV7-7,TGTGCCAGCAGTTCCGGGACAGGGGTCACCGGGGAGCTGTTTTTT,CASSSGTGVTGELFF
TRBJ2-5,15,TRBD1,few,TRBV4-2,TGTGCCAGCAGCCCAGCTGACAGGGACCAAGAGACCCAGTACTTC,CASSPADRDQETQYF
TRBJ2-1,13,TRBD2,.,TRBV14,TGTGCCAGCAGCAGCGGGAGGAGAAATGAGCAGTTCTTC,CASSSGRRNEQFF
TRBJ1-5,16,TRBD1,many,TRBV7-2,TGTGCCAGCAGCAAATTGCAGGGGGTTTGGCATCAGCCCCAGCATTTT,CASSKLQGVWHQPQHF
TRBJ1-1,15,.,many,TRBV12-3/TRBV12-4,TGTGCCAGCAGTTTCGCGGGGGGCACAAACACTGAAGCTTTCTTT,CASSFAGGTNTEAFF
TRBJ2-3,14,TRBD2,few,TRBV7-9,TGTGCCAGCAGCGAACTAGCGGGGGCAGATACGCAGTATTTT,CASSELAGADTQYF
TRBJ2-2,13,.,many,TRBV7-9,TGTGCCAGCAGCCCCCAAGCCGCCGGGGAGCTGTTTTTT,CASSPQAAGELFF
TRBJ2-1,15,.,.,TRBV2,TGTGCCAGCAGTGAACGGGACACCTCCTACAATGAGCAGTTCTTC,CASSERDTSYNEQFF
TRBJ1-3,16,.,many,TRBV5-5,TGTGCCAGCAGCACGGGACATCTTAACTCTGGAAACACCATATATTTT,CASSTGHLNSGNTIYF
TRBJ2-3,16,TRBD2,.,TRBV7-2,TGTGCCAGCAGCCCAGCGCCGGGAGGTGTTGGAGATACGCAGTATTTT,CASSPAPGGVGDTQYF
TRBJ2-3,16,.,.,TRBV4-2,TGTGCCAGCAGCCGTCCGGGACGGTTGGGCCAAGATACGCAGTATTTT,CASSRPGRLGQDTQYF
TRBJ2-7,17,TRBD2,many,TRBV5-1,TGCGCCAGCAGCTTGGGAGGTAGCGGGAGGGCCGTTGACGAGCAGTACTTC,CASSLGGSGRAVDEQYF
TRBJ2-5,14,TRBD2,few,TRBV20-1,TGCAGTGCCAACCTGGGACTAGCGGAAGAGACCCAGTACTTC,CSANLGLAEETQYF
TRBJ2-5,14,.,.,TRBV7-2,TGTGCCAGCAGCCTTCCCGGGATTACCCCGCCCCAGTACTTC,CASSLPGITPPQYF
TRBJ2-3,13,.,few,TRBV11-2,TGTGCCAGCAGCTTGGGGTTCCGGGATACGCAGTATTTT,CASSLGFRDTQYF
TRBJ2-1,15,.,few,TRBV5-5,TGTGCCAGCAGCTTGGCCCATACAGGGATCAATGAGCAGTTCTTC,CASSLAHTGINEQFF
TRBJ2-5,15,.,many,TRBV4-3,TGCGCCAGCAGCCAAGGGGGGGGCCCACAAGAGACCCAGTACTTC,CASSQGGGPQETQYF
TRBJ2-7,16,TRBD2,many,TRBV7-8,TGTGCCAGCAGCTTATTTGGACCAATACTAGCGGGGAAGCAGTACTTC,CASSLFGPILAGKQYF
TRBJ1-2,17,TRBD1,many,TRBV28,TGTGCCAGCAGTTTCGCGAGGGACAGGGGATTCAACTATGGCTACACCTTC,CASSFARDRGFNYGYTF
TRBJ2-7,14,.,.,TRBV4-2,TGTGCCAGCAGCCAAGGGTCCGGATTGTCCGAGCAGTACTTC,CASSQGSGLSEQYF
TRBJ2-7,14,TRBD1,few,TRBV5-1,TGCGCCAGCAACTCGGGGACAGGACTCTACGAGCAGTACTTC,CASNSGTGLYEQYF